This entry features one T cell receptor (beta chain) sequence. The antigen is unknown. The data originate from a study of shared clonotypes between healthy human individuals. Points from the study as a whole: Sorted-subset samples were not fully sequenced, rarefaction indicated.

CD45RO-negative CD8 cells positively selected for CCR7 made up the naive population, which excluded terminally differentiated effector memory CD45RA+ cells. TCRdb keeps only in-frame clones here, not all; method: immunoSEQ multiplex PCR. The sample yields hundreds of thousands of clones, about 96% seen once. The CDR3 runs 16 residues. The germline V gene encodes CDR1 SGHNT and CDR2 YYREEE (reference sequence). The J segment lost 2 bases and the V segment lost 3 bases, leaving 7 bases of the junction unmatched. The TCR sequence derives from a woman in her twenties or thirties in good health. This chain joins TRBV5-4 and TRBJ2-2; 7 bases are shared with TRBD1. The material sequenced was naive CD8+ T cells sorted from blood. The CDR3 loop is CASSSGTESNTGELFF. The CDR3 DNA sequence: TGTGCCAGCAGCTCAGGGACAGAATCCAACACCGGGGAGCTGTTTTTT.